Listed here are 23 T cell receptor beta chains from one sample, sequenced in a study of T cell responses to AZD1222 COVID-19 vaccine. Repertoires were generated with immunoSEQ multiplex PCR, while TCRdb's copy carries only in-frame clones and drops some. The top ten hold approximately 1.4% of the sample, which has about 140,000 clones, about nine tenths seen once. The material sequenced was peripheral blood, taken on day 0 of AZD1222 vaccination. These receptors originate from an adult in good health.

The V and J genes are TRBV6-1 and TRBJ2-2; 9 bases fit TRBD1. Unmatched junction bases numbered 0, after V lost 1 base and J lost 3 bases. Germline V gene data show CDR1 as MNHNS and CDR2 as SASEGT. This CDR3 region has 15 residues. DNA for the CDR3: TGTGCCAGCAGTGAAGGGACAGGGGACACCGGGGAGCTGTTTTTT. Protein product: CASSEGTGDTGELFF.

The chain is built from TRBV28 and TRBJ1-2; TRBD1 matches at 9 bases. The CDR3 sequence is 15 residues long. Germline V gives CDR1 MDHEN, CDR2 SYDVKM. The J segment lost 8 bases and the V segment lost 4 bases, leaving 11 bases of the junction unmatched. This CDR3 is CASSSPGTGSQGYTF. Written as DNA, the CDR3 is TGTGCCAGCAGTTCCCCCGGGACAGGGTCTCAGGGCTACACCTTC.

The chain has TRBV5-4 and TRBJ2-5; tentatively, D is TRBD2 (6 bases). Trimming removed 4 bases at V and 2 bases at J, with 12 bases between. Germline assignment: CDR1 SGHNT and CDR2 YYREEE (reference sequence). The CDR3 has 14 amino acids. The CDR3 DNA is TGTGCCAGCAGCCCTAGGGCGGGGCAAGAGACCCAGTACTTC. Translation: CASSPRAGQETQYF.

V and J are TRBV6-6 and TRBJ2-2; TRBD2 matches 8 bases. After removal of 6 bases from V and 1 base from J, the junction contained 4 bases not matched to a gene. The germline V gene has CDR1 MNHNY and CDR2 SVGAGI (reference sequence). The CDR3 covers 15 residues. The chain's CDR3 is CASSPRGGNTGELFF. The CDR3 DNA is TGTGCCAGCAGCCCCCGGGGGGGGAACACCGGGGAGCTGTTTTTT.

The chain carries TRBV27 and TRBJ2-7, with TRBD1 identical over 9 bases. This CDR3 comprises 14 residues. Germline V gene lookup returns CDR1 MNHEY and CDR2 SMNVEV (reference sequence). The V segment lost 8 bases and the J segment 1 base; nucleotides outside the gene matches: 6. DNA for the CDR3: TGTGCCAGCTTCGGGACAGGGTTTTCCTACGAGCAGTACTTC. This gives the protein CASFGTGFSYEQYF.

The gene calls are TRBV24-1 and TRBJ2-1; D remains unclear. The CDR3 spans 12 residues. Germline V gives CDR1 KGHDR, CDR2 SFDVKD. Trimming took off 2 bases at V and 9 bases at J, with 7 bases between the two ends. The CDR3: CATSDSLREQFF. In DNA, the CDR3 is TGTGCCACCAGTGATTCCCTCCGTGAGCAGTTCTTC.

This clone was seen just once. CDR3 sequence (DNA): TGTGCCAGCTCCCAGCTAGCGGGGGACCAAGAGACCCAGTACTTC. It specifies CASSQLAGDQETQYF. This sequence joins TRBV6-5 and TRBJ2-5, with 10 bases identical to TRBD2. J was trimmed by 0 bases and V by 8 bases; bases with no gene match: 6. CDR1 is MNHEY and CDR2 is SVGAGI in the germline V gene. The CDR3 has 15 amino acids.

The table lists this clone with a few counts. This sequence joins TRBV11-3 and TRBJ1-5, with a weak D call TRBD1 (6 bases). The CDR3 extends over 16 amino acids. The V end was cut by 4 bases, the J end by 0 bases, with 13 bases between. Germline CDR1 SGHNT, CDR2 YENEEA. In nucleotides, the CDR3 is TGTGCCAGCAGCTGTACAGGGCCGTATAGCAATCAGCCCCAGCATTTT. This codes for CASSCTGPYSNQPQHF.

The chain's CDR3 is CASSRRVAGGSPNEQFF. The CDR3 DNA sequence: TGTGCCAGCAGCCGCCGGGTGGCGGGAGGATCACCCAATGAGCAGTTCTTC. The V gene is TRBV3-1 (or the pseudogene TRBV3-2), the J gene TRBJ2-1, with TRBD2 matching over 8 bases. The CDR3 sequence is 17 residues long. The V and J ends lost 4 bases and 6 bases, in that order; junction bases with no gene match: 14. CDR1 and CDR2 from the germline V gene are LGHDT and YNNKEL (reference sequence).

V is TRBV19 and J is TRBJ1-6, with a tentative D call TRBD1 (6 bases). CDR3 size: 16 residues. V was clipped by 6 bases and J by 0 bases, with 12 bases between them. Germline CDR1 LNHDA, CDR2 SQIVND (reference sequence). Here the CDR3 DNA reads TGTGCCAGTAGCCAAACAGGGACCTCCTATAATTCACCCCTCCACTTT. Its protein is CASSQTGTSYNSPLHF.

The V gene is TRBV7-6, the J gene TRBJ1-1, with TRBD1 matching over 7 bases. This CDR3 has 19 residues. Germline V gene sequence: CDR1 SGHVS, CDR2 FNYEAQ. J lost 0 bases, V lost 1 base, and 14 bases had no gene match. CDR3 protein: CASSLGAGARQGVNTEAFF. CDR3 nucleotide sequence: TGTGCCAGCAGCTTAGGGGCAGGGGCCCGGCAGGGGGTGAACACTGAAGCTTTCTTT.

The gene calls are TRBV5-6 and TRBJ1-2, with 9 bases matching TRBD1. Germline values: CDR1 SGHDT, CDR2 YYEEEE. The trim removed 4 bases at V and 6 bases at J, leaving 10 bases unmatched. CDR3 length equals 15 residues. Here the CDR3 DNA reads TGTGCCAGCAGCGTAATCCGGACAGGGGAAGATGGCTACACCTTC. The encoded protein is CASSVIRTGEDGYTF.

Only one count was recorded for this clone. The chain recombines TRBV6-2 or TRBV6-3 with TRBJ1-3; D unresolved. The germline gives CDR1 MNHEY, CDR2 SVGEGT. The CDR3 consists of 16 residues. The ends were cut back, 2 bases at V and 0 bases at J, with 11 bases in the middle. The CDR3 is CASSYRRGHSGNTIYF. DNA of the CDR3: TGTGCCAGCAGTTACCGGCGGGGTCACTCTGGAAACACCATATATTTT.

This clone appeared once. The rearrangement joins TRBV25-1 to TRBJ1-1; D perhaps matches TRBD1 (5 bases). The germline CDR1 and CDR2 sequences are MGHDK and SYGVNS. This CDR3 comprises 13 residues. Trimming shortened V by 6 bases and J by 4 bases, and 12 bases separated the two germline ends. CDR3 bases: TGTGCCAGCAGCCCAAGAAGGGGCACTGAAGCTTTCTTT. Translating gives CASSPRRGTEAFF.

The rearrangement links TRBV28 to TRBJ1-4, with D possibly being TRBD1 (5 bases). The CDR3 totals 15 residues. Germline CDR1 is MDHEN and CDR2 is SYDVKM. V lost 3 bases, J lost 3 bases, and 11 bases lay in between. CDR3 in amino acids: CASSLGGAPNEKLFF. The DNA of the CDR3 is TGTGCCAGCAGTTTGGGAGGGGCACCTAATGAAAAACTGTTTTTT.

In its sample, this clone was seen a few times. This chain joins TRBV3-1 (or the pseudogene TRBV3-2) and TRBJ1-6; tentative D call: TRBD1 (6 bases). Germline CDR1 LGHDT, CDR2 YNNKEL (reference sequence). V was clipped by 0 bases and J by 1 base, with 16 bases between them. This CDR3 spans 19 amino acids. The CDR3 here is CASSQDQRGARSYNSPLHF. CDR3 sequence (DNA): TGTGCCAGCAGCCAAGATCAGCGGGGGGCGCGGTCCTATAATTCACCCCTCCACTTT.

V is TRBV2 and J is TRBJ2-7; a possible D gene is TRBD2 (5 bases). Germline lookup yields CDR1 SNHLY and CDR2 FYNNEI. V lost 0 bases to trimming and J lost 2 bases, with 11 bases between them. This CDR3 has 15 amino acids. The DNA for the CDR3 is TGTGCCAGCAGTGAAGCGCGGCAGGAGGCCTACGAGCAGTACTTC. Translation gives CASSEARQEAYEQYF.

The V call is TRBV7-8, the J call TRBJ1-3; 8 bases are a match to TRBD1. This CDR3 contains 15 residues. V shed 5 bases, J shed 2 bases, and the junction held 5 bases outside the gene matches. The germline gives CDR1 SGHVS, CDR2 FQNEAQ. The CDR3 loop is CASSPRTGTGNTIYF. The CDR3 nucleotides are TGTGCCAGCAGCCCCAGGACAGGGACTGGAAACACCATATATTTT.

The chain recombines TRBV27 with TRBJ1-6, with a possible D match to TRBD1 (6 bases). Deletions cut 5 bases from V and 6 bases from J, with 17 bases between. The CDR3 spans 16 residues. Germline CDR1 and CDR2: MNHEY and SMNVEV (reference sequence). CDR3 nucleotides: TGTGCCAGCAGTGGAGCGGGGGGGGCCCCTAATTCACCCCTCCACTTT. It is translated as CASSGAGGAPNSPLHF.

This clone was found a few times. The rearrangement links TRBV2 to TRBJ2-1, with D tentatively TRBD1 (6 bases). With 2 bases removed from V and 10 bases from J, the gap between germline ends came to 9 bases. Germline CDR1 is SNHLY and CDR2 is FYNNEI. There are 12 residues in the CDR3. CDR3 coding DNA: TGTGCCAGCAGTGAACAGGGGCGGGAGCAGTTCTTC. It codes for CASSEQGREQFF.

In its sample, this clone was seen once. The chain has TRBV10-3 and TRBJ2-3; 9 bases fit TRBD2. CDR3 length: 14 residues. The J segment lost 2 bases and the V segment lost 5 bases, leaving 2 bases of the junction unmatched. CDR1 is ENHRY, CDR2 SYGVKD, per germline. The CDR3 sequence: CAISLAGITDTQYF. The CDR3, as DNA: TGTGCCATCAGTCTAGCGGGGATCACAGATACGCAGTATTTT.

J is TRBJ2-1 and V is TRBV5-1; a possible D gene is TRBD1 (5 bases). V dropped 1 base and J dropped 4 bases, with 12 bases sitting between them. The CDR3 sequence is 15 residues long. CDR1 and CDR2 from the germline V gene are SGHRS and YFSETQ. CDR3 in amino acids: CASSLTQEQYNEQFF. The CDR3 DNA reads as TGCGCCAGCAGCTTGACACAGGAACAGTACAATGAGCAGTTCTTC.

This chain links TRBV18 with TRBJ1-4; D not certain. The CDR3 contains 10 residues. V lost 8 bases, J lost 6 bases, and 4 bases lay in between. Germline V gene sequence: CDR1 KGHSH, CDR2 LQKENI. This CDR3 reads CASADEKLFF. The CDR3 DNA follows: TGTGCCAGCGCCGATGAAAAACTGTTTTTT. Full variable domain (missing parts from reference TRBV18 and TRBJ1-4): NAGVMQNPRHLVRRRGQEARLRCSPMKGHSHVYWYRQLPEEGLKFMVYLQKENIIDESGMPKERFSAEFPKEGPSILRIQQVVRGDSAAYFCASADEKLFFGSGTQLSVL.